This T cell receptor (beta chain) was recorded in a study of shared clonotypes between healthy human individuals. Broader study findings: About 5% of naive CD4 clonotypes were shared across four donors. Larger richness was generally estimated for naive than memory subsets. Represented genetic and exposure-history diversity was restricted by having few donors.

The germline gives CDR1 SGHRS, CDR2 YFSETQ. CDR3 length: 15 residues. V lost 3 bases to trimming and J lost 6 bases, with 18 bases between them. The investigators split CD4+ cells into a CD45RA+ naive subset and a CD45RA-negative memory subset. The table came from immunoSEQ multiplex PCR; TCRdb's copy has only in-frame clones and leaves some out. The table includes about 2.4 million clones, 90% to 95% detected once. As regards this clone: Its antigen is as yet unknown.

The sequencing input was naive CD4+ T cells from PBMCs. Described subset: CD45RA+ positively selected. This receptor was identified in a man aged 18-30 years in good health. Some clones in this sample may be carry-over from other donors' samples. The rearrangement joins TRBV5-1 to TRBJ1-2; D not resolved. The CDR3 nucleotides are TGCGCCAGCAGCTCCCGACCCCAGCAAGTAGATGGCTACACCTTC. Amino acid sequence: CASSSRPQQVDGYTF.